The rows below give T cell receptor beta chains drawn from one sample of a study of cytomegalovirus exposure and HLA in healthy donors. This table comes from immunoSEQ multiplex PCR, and its TCRdb copy is limited to in-frame clones, with some not included. This table has around 200,000 clones, about 85% appearing once. Input material: PBMCs. The receptors here all came from a woman in her 50s in good health and CMV-seropositive. Both conserved end residues are part of each CDR3.

CDR3	V	J
CASWPRENYEQYF	TRBV28	TRBJ2-7
CASSPTRDRGNEKLFF	TRBV18	TRBJ1-4
CASSETPGVGYTF	TRBV10-2	TRBJ1-2
CASSLTAPDTIYF	TRBV11-3	TRBJ1-3
CAWSVGDSSSYEQYF	TRBV30	TRBJ2-7
CASSSQDRNYGYTF	TRBV7-9	TRBJ1-2
CASSDRTSYSNQPQHF	TRBV6-1	TRBJ1-5
CASSNTGATDTQYF	TRBV14	TRBJ2-3
CASSLGGQGVSPLHF	TRBV28	TRBJ1-6
CASREGVLNQPQHF	TRBV18	TRBJ1-5
CASSLGPRHNEKLFF	TRBV7-2	TRBJ1-4
CASSPPRTGTGNTIYF	TRBV18	TRBJ1-3
CAISGETGANTEAFF	TRBV10-3	TRBJ1-1
CASSLGAGGIAKNIQYF	TRBV7-9	TRBJ2-4
CASSLPLGGGPLQFGYEQYF	TRBV28	TRBJ2-7
CASSSNGGRSPLHF	TRBV11-2	TRBJ1-6
CASRDTGTGLLKEQYF	TRBV11-2	TRBJ2-7
CASSPYDGGGTTEAFF	TRBV7-9	TRBJ1-1
CASSDPGQGWQTQYF	TRBV7-6	TRBJ2-5
CASSVDGGGMNTEAFF	TRBV5-1	TRBJ1-1
CASSQGLTGELFF	TRBV7-9	TRBJ2-2
CASTSDRRAQPQHF	TRBV2	TRBJ1-5
CASTGQNQEKLFF	TRBV2	TRBJ1-4
CASHSRIGGTLVYNEQFF	TRBV5-6	TRBJ2-1
CSVETYGRGIPGYTF	TRBV29-1	TRBJ1-2
CASRLGGETNEKLFF	TRBV7-9	TRBJ1-4
CASSLGRGRNQPQHF	TRBV6-1	TRBJ1-5
CASSSRHLAKNIQYF	TRBV2	TRBJ2-4